A selection of T cell receptor beta chains follows, all from one sample in a study of read filtering for tumor transcriptome and immune sequencing. TCRdb reprocessed the reads with MiXCR, giving one entry per CDR3 protein. The table lists about 24,000 distinct CDR3 sequences, around a fifth of them singletons. Sequences were obtained from a population of CD138-negative cells sorted from bone marrow. The source of these receptors is a donor at least 40 years old with multiple myeloma. The CDR3 runs from the conserved cysteine through the conserved F or W. The order of the fields is D gene, V gene, clone size, J gene, CDR3 DNA, CDR3 protein. The D gene is left open where the match is weak. Where a row states a size, it is once, few, many or the class of an expanded clone; other rows omit it.

D gene: TRBD2
V gene: TRBV5-1
clone size: many
J gene: TRBJ2-5
CDR3 DNA: TGCGCCAGCAGCTTGAATGAGCGGGGGGGCCGGGAGACCCAGTACTTC
CDR3 protein: CASSLNERGGRETQYF

D gene: -
V gene: TRBV5-8
clone size: few
J gene: TRBJ2-1
CDR3 DNA: TGTGCCAGCAGCTTAAGGGATGAGCAGTTCTTC
CDR3 protein: CASSLRDEQFF

D gene: -
V gene: TRBV6-1
clone size: many
J gene: TRBJ1-2
CDR3 DNA: TGTGCCAGCAGTGAAAATTGGGCCGGAGGCTATGGCTACACCTTC
CDR3 protein: CASSENWAGGYGYTF

D gene: TRBD2
V gene: TRBV11-2
clone size: many
J gene: TRBJ2-5
CDR3 DNA: TGTGCCAGCAGCTGGCCCCTAGGCGGGGGGGCCGAGTTAGAGACCCAGTACTTC
CDR3 protein: CASSWPLGGGAELETQYF

D gene: -
V gene: TRBV7-9
clone size: many
J gene: TRBJ2-4
CDR3 DNA: TGTGCCAGCAGCTTAAGAGTAACAACTTCCGAGTCCAAAAACATTCAGTACTTC
CDR3 protein: CASSLRVTTSESKNIQYF

D gene: -
V gene: TRBV25-1
clone size: many
J gene: TRBJ1-1
CDR3 DNA: TGTGCCAGCAGTGAATTGAGGGAACAAAACACTGAAGCTTTCTTT
CDR3 protein: CASSELREQNTEAFF

D gene: TRBD1
V gene: TRBV19
clone size: -
J gene: TRBJ1-4
CDR3 DNA: TGTGCCAGTCGACAGGGGCTTGAAAAACTGTTTTTT
CDR3 protein: CASRQGLEKLFF

D gene: -
V gene: TRBV10-3
clone size: -
J gene: TRBJ2-5
CDR3 DNA: TGTGCCATCATGGACCCCGGTCAGCGGGAGACCCAGTACTTC
CDR3 protein: CAIMDPGQRETQYF

D gene: -
V gene: TRBV5-1
clone size: few
J gene: TRBJ2-5
CDR3 DNA: TGCGCCAGCAGCATCACCAGGGGAGAGGAGACCCAGTACTTC
CDR3 protein: CASSITRGEETQYF

D gene: TRBD1
V gene: TRBV5-1
clone size: once
J gene: TRBJ2-1
CDR3 DNA: TGCGCCAGCAGCTTGGTTGGGGCAGGGACAGGAGGAGATGAGCAGTTCTTC
CDR3 protein: CASSLVGAGTGGDEQFF

D gene: -
V gene: TRBV10-3
clone size: few
J gene: TRBJ1-1
CDR3 DNA: TGTGCCATCAGTAGTGGCACTGAAGCTTTCTTT
CDR3 protein: CAISSGTEAFF

D gene: -
V gene: TRBV13
clone size: few
J gene: TRBJ2-3
CDR3 DNA: TGTGCCAGCAGCTTAAGAGGGAAATCCACAGATACGCAGTATTTT
CDR3 protein: CASSLRGKSTDTQYF

D gene: -
V gene: TRBV7-2
clone size: -
J gene: TRBJ2-1
CDR3 DNA: TGTGCCAGCAGCTTAGATCACGGGGTCCGCTACAATGAGCAGTTCTTC
CDR3 protein: CASSLDHGVRYNEQFF

D gene: TRBD1
V gene: TRBV30
clone size: many
J gene: TRBJ1-1
CDR3 DNA: TGTGCCTGGAGTGGGACCAACAGGGGCACTGAAGCTTTCTTT
CDR3 protein: CAWSGTNRGTEAFF

D gene: TRBD2
V gene: TRBV15
clone size: many
J gene: TRBJ2-1
CDR3 DNA: TGTGCCACCAGCAGAGATGTGTCGGGGGGGGACTACAATGAGCAGTTCTTC
CDR3 protein: CATSRDVSGGDYNEQFF

D gene: TRBD2
V gene: TRBV20-1
clone size: many
J gene: TRBJ2-5
CDR3 DNA: TGCAGTGCTAGAGATCCACTAGCGGGGGGGGTCGAGACCCAGTACTTC
CDR3 protein: CSARDPLAGGVETQYF

D gene: -
V gene: TRBV10-3
clone size: -
J gene: TRBJ1-1
CDR3 DNA: TGTGCCATCAGTGATAACCCGAACACTGAAGCTTTCTTT
CDR3 protein: CAISDNPNTEAFF

D gene: -
V gene: TRBV28
clone size: many
J gene: TRBJ1-2
CDR3 DNA: TGTGCCAGCAGCGAGGGAGGGTCTGGCTATGGCTACACCTTC
CDR3 protein: CASSEGGSGYGYTF

D gene: -
V gene: TRBV9
clone size: many
J gene: TRBJ2-1
CDR3 DNA: TGTGCCAGCAGCGTGAGCAATGAGCAGTTCTTC
CDR3 protein: CASSVSNEQFF

D gene: -
V gene: TRBV20-1
clone size: -
J gene: TRBJ2-3
CDR3 DNA: TGCAGTGCTAGTAGAACAGATACGCAGTATTTT
CDR3 protein: CSASRTDTQYF

D gene: -
V gene: TRBV29-1
clone size: -
J gene: TRBJ2-5
CDR3 DNA: TGTGCAGGGGGGACGGACCAAGAGACCCAGTACTTC
CDR3 protein: CAGGTDQETQYF

D gene: -
V gene: TRBV25-1
clone size: -
J gene: TRBJ2-3
CDR3 DNA: TGTGCCAGCATACCCTCAGGAGATACGCAGTATTTT
CDR3 protein: CASIPSGDTQYF

D gene: TRBD1
V gene: TRBV7-2
clone size: -
J gene: TRBJ1-5
CDR3 DNA: TGTGCCAGCAGCTTGGGACAGGGGGCGGAGGGCAGTCAGCCCCAGCATTTT
CDR3 protein: CASSLGQGAEGSQPQHF

D gene: -
V gene: TRBV18
clone size: many
J gene: TRBJ1-5
CDR3 DNA: TGTGCCAGCTCACCAGACAGAAATCAGCCCCAGCATTTT
CDR3 protein: CASSPDRNQPQHF

D gene: -
V gene: TRBV18
clone size: few
J gene: TRBJ1-1
CDR3 DNA: TGTGCCAGCTCACCGGGGCGTCTAGGGACTGAAGCTTTCTTT
CDR3 protein: CASSPGRLGTEAFF

D gene: TRBD1
V gene: TRBV12-3/TRBV12-4
clone size: -
J gene: TRBJ1-5
CDR3 DNA: TGTGCCAGCAGTTCCGATACCGTAGGGGGCACCGGAAGCAATCAGCCCCAGCATTTT
CDR3 protein: CASSSDTVGGTGSNQPQHF

D gene: -
V gene: TRBV4-1
clone size: many
J gene: TRBJ2-1
CDR3 DNA: TGCGCCAGCAGCCCGGACGGGAGCTCCTACAATGAGCAGTTCTTC
CDR3 protein: CASSPDGSSYNEQFF

D gene: -
V gene: TRBV19
clone size: -
J gene: TRBJ1-4
CDR3 DNA: TGTGCCACTCGCAGGGGAGCCAATGAAAAACTGTTTTTT
CDR3 protein: CATRRGANEKLFF

D gene: -
V gene: TRBV27
clone size: few
J gene: TRBJ1-2
CDR3 DNA: TGTGCCAGTAGTAGGTTGGGAGGAGCTAACTATGGCTACACCTTC
CDR3 protein: CASSRLGGANYGYTF

D gene: TRBD2
V gene: TRBV4-1
clone size: -
J gene: TRBJ2-2
CDR3 DNA: TGCGCCAGCAGCCAAAAAGGGCCTCGGACTAGCGGGGGGCGGAGCGGGGAGCTGTTTTTT
CDR3 protein: CASSQKGPRTSGGRSGELFF

D gene: -
V gene: TRBV6-1
clone size: many
J gene: TRBJ2-7
CDR3 DNA: TGTGCCAGCAGTGACGGGGTGTCCTCCTACGAGCAGTACTTC
CDR3 protein: CASSDGVSSYEQYF

D gene: -
V gene: TRBV5-8
clone size: many
J gene: TRBJ2-1
CDR3 DNA: TGTGCCAGCAGCTTATCAGGTTTCGGAGAGCAGTTCTTC
CDR3 protein: CASSLSGFGEQFF

D gene: -
V gene: TRBV20-1
clone size: many
J gene: TRBJ2-5
CDR3 DNA: TGCAGTGCTGAACAGGGTTTCCAAGAGACCCAGTACTTC
CDR3 protein: CSAEQGFQETQYF

D gene: -
V gene: TRBV6-6
clone size: few
J gene: TRBJ1-5
CDR3 DNA: TGTGCCAGCAGTTACTCGTCTAAAAGGGGTAGCAATCAGCCCCAGCATTTT
CDR3 protein: CASSYSSKRGSNQPQHF

D gene: TRBD2
V gene: TRBV7-9
clone size: many
J gene: TRBJ2-2
CDR3 DNA: TGTGCCAGCAGCTTACTATCCGGGACTAGGATCGGGGAGCTGTTTTTT
CDR3 protein: CASSLLSGTRIGELFF

D gene: -
V gene: TRBV7-8
clone size: few
J gene: TRBJ1-5
CDR3 DNA: TGTGCCAGCAGCTTAGCCGTACCGGGCCTTGTCAATCAGCCCCAGCATTTT
CDR3 protein: CASSLAVPGLVNQPQHF

D gene: -
V gene: TRBV15
clone size: few
J gene: TRBJ1-3
CDR3 DNA: TGTGCCACCAGCAGAGATAAGGTCGGGGGAAACACCATATATTTT
CDR3 protein: CATSRDKVGGNTIYF

D gene: TRBD2
V gene: TRBV6-1
clone size: many
J gene: TRBJ2-3
CDR3 DNA: TGTGCCAGCAGTGAGCTAGCGGGGGGCGTGAGTTTCACAGATACGCAGTATTTT
CDR3 protein: CASSELAGGVSFTDTQYF

D gene: TRBD1
V gene: TRBV18
clone size: -
J gene: TRBJ2-5
CDR3 DNA: TGTACCAGCTCACCATCGGACAGGGGCCTCCAAGGGACCCAGTACTTC
CDR3 protein: CTSSPSDRGLQGTQYF

D gene: -
V gene: TRBV6-6
clone size: many
J gene: TRBJ1-1
CDR3 DNA: TGTGCCAGCAGTTACGGGGTGGCGAACACTGAAGCTTTCTTT
CDR3 protein: CASSYGVANTEAFF

D gene: -
V gene: TRBV28
clone size: few
J gene: TRBJ1-2
CDR3 DNA: TGTGCCAGCAGTCCGCCGCCTTTAGGGGACACTTCTAACTATGGCTACACCTTC
CDR3 protein: CASSPPPLGDTSNYGYTF

D gene: TRBD2
V gene: TRBV20-1
clone size: many
J gene: TRBJ2-7
CDR3 DNA: TGCAGTGCTCTTACTTCTACTAGCGGGGGGGTCACCTACGAGCAGTACTTC
CDR3 protein: CSALTSTSGGVTYEQYF

D gene: TRBD1
V gene: TRBV3-1
clone size: -
J gene: TRBJ2-1
CDR3 DNA: TGTGCCAGCAGCCAAGAGGGACAGGGGAGGGGTGAGCAGTTCTTC
CDR3 protein: CASSQEGQGRGEQFF

D gene: -
V gene: TRBV5-1
clone size: few
J gene: TRBJ2-1
CDR3 DNA: TGCGCCAGCAGCTTTACAGGAGACCATGAGCAGTTCTTC
CDR3 protein: CASSFTGDHEQFF

D gene: -
V gene: TRBV7-9
clone size: many
J gene: TRBJ2-5
CDR3 DNA: TGTGCCAGCAGCTTAGCGACGGGCCCAGAGACCCAGTACTTC
CDR3 protein: CASSLATGPETQYF